A single sample is the source of the 32 T cell receptor beta chains below, sequenced in a study of blood T cells in healthy people across ages. Then a second PCR, running roughly 6 to 11 cycles, was carried out with a sample-barcoded 5' primer and a J-beta primer mix. TCRdb ran MiXCR on the 5' RACE reads and lists one entry per CDR3 protein. The data show 600,000 to 1,000,000 distinct CDR3 sequences, roughly 64% seen once. The specimen sequenced was blood. The receptors derive from a man under 40 in good health.

V is TRBV28 and J is TRBJ2-3, with 12 positions matching TRBD2. The CDR3 length is 15 residues. Per the germline V gene, CDR1 is MDHEN and CDR2 is SYDVKM. V was pared by 6 bases and J by 6 bases, with 7 bases of the junction left unmatched. The CDR3 here is CASSPSGRAEDTQYF. CDR3 DNA: TGTGCCAGCAGCCCTAGCGGGAGGGCCGAGGATACGCAGTATTTT. The entire variable domain, with the rest obtained from reference TRBV28 and TRBJ2-3, is as follows: DVKVTQSSRYLVKRTGEKVFLECVQDMDHENMFWYRQDPGLGLRLIYFSYDVKMKEKGDIPEGYSVSREKKERFSLILESASTNQTSMYLCASSPSGRAEDTQYFGPGTRLTVL.

The chain employs TRBV20-1 and TRBJ1-2; TRBD1 matches at 7 bases. CDR3 length equals 13 residues. The V gene end was trimmed by 6 bases and the J gene end by 4 bases; junction bases not matched to a gene: 8. CDR1 DFQATT and CDR2 SNEGSKA come from the germline V gene (reference sequence). The CDR3: CSAPDREGYGYTF. The CDR3 DNA sequence: TGCAGTGCCCCCGACAGGGAGGGCTATGGCTACACCTTC.

The rearrangement links TRBV27 to TRBJ2-5; 9 nucleotides line up with TRBD2. After removal of 5 bases from V and 4 bases from J, the junction contained 11 bases not matched to a gene. Germline CDR1 reads MNHEY; CDR2 reads SMNVEV (reference sequence). This CDR3 spans 16 amino acids. This CDR3 reads CASSTRAGGGGETQYF. The CDR3 DNA is TGTGCCAGCAGTACGCGAGCGGGAGGCGGTGGAGAGACCCAGTACTTC.

This chain joins TRBV27 and TRBJ2-4, with D uncertain. The J call may be faulty, since TRBJ2-7 better matches the DNA end. The CDR3 is 13 amino acids. CDR1 and CDR2 from the germline V gene are MNHEY and SMNVEV (reference sequence). CDR3 coding DNA: TGTGCCAGCAGTTTAAGCAGCATCTACGAGCAGTACTTC. Residues: CASSLSSIYEQYF.

The chain recombines TRBV11-2 with TRBJ2-2; no clear D. From germline, CDR1 is SGHAT and CDR2 FQNNGV. The CDR3 length is 16 residues. Trimming shortened V by 0 bases and J by 0 bases, and 8 bases separated the two germline ends. DNA for the CDR3: TGTGCCAGCAGCTTAGACGTACTCCCGAACACCGGGGAGCTGTTTTTT. This gives the protein CASSLDVLPNTGELFF.

This chain joins TRBV6-2 or TRBV6-3 and TRBJ2-7; 7 positions agree with TRBD1. Germline loops: CDR1 MNHEY, CDR2 SVGEGT. The CDR3 runs 14 residues. V lost 5 bases and J lost 2; bases outside the gene matches: 6. In DNA form, the CDR3 reads TGTGCCAGCAGTGGTCCGGGACAGCCCTACGAGCAGTACTTC. It is translated as CASSGPGQPYEQYF.

This chain connects TRBV5-6 to TRBJ2-3, with D unclear. Trimming took 2 bases from V and 6 from J, leaving 13 bases between them. Germline-derived CDR1 and CDR2 are SGHDT and YYEEEE. The CDR3 length is 14 residues. CDR3 coding DNA: TGTGCCAGCAGCTTATGGGCTACCAAGGATACGCAGTATTTT. Its protein product is CASSLWATKDTQYF.

The rearrangement links TRBV7-3 to TRBJ2-3; 7 bases match TRBD2. Germline CDR1 and CDR2: SGHTA and FQGTGA. The CDR3 extends over 15 amino acids. V lost 4 bases to trimming and J lost 2 bases; unmatched junction nucleotides: 6. The CDR3 DNA sequence: TGTGCCAGCAGCTCGGCTAGCGGCTACACAGATACGCAGTATTTT. It codes for CASSSASGYTDTQYF.

This clonotype came up a few times. V usage is TRBV9 and J usage is TRBJ2-7; D is possibly TRBD1 (5 bases). The CDR3 consists of 14 residues. CDR1 SGDLS and CDR2 YYNGEE come from the germline V gene. V was clipped by 0 bases and J by 1 base, with 8 bases between them. In DNA form, the CDR3 reads TGTGCCAGCAGCGTAGCTAGGGGTTCCTACGAGCAGTACTTC. This sequence encodes CASSVARGSYEQYF.

This clonotype was counted between two and nine times. The V call is TRBV6-5, the J call TRBJ2-4; 8 bases line up with TRBD1. The CDR3 sequence is 13 residues long. The V gene end was trimmed by 5 bases and the J gene end by 13 bases; junction bases not matched to a gene: 10. Per the germline V gene, CDR1 is MNHEY and CDR2 is SVGAGI. CDR3 sequence (DNA): TGTGCCAGCAGTAGACGGGACAGGAAAAAGCAGTACTTC. Its protein is CASSRRDRKKQYF.

The J gene is TRBJ1-6, the V gene TRBV7-2, with a weak D call TRBD1 (6 bases). Trimming pared 2 bases from V and 6 bases from J, leaving 14 bases between. Germline V gives CDR1 SGHTA, CDR2 FQGNSA. The CDR3 totals 16 residues. This chain's CDR3 is CASSLIRGVRNSPLHF. The CDR3 nucleotides are TGTGCCAGCAGCTTAATCAGGGGAGTCCGTAATTCACCCCTCCACTTT.

The chain uses TRBV7-9 and TRBJ2-1; D perhaps matches TRBD2 (6 bases). CDR1 SEHNR and CDR2 FQNEAQ come from the germline V gene (reference sequence). CDR3 length: 13 amino acids. The V gene lost 1 base and the J gene lost 10 bases, with 11 bases spanning the gap. CDR3 coding DNA: TGTGCCAGCAGCTTAGGACTAGATGGCGAGCAGTTCTTC. This codes for CASSLGLDGEQFF.

This chain links TRBV4-2 with TRBJ1-3; D is unclear. The germline CDR1 and CDR2 sequences are LGHNA and YNFKEQ. CDR3 size: 15 residues. Trimming shortened V by 4 bases and J by 0 bases, and 10 bases separated the two germline ends. The CDR3 DNA follows: TGTGCCAGCAGCCCGCAGCTAAGCTCTGGAAACACCATATATTTT. This encodes CASSPQLSSGNTIYF.

CDR3 sequence (DNA): TGTGCCAGCAGCTTGGTAGCGGCACCCACAGATACGCAGTATTTT. This sequence encodes CASSLVAAPTDTQYF. The chain carries TRBV5-6 and TRBJ2-3; possibly TRBD2 for D (6 bases). CDR3 size: 15 residues. V dropped 0 bases and J dropped 2 bases, with 10 bases sitting between them. Germline V gene lookup returns CDR1 SGHDT and CDR2 YYEEEE.

V and J are TRBV7-9 and TRBJ2-1, with 10 bases fitting TRBD1. The J call is doubtful: the DNA matches TRBJ2-7 better. The germline V gene encodes CDR1 SEHNR and CDR2 FQNEAQ (reference sequence). The CDR3 consists of 15 residues. The CDR3 region has the DNA TGTGCCAGCAGCAAACCGGCGGGACAGGGGAACGAGCAGTACTTC. Protein product: CASSKPAGQGNEQYF.

The V call is TRBV12-3 or TRBV12-4, the J call TRBJ2-3; D call uncertain. This CDR3 spans 13 amino acids. Trimming took off 5 bases at V and 14 bases at J, with 20 bases between the two ends. CDR3 loop: CASSPQGPMSGYF. CDR3 in DNA: TGTGCCAGCAGTCCCCAAGGACCCATGTCAGGGTATTTT.

This rearrangement joins TRBV6-5 to TRBJ2-3; D may be TRBD1 (5 bases). V lost 1 base to trimming and J lost 3 bases, with 14 bases between them. This CDR3 has 16 residues. Germline V gene data show CDR1 as MNHEY and CDR2 as SVGAGI. CDR3 residues: CASSYLGRRSTDTQYF. The CDR3 coding sequence is TGTGCCAGCAGTTACTTGGGGCGTAGAAGTACAGATACGCAGTATTTT.

The V call is TRBV27, the J call TRBJ2-1; D unclear. Between the trimmed V and J ends, which lost 0 bases and 5 bases, there was a span of 5 bases. The CDR3 consists of 13 residues. Germline assignment: CDR1 MNHEY and CDR2 SMNVEV (reference sequence). The CDR3 DNA reads TGTGCCAGCAGTTTATCGGCAAACAATGAGCAGTTCTTC. It specifies CASSLSANNEQFF.

For this clonotype: A much more abundant neighbour one base away suggests this may be a read error. The V gene is TRBV7-9, the J gene TRBJ1-2, with 7 nucleotides matching TRBD1. The trim removed 3 bases at V and 13 bases at J, leaving 5 bases unmatched. The CDR3 consists of 11 residues. The germline V gene encodes CDR1 SEHNR and CDR2 FQNEAQ (reference sequence). CDR3 bases: TGTGCCAGCAGCTTCGGACAGGTTCGCACCTTC. Its translation is CASSFGQVRTF.

The V and J genes are TRBV6-6 and TRBJ2-1; unclear D gene. The CDR3 extends over 13 amino acids. The V end lost 6 bases, the J end lost 8 bases, and 14 bases lay between the germline ends. Germline CDR1 reads MNHNY; CDR2 reads SVGAGI (reference sequence). The CDR3 loop is CASRRSDGDEQFF. The DNA of the CDR3 is TGTGCCAGCAGAAGATCGGATGGCGATGAGCAGTTCTTC.

The chain uses TRBV11-2 and TRBJ2-3; D remains ambiguous. Germline assignment: CDR1 SGHAT and CDR2 FQNNGV. CDR3 length equals 13 residues. V was pared by 5 bases and J by 5 bases, with 11 bases between. The CDR3 loop is CASSPDRIDTQYF. CDR3 nucleotides: TGTGCCAGCAGCCCCGATAGAATAGATACGCAGTATTTT.

The chain couples TRBV6-2 or TRBV6-3 to TRBJ2-3; the match to TRBD2 covers 8 bases. The CDR3 has 18 residues. V lost 6 bases, J lost 2 bases, and 16 bases stayed unmatched. In germline, CDR1 is MNHEY, CDR2 SVGEGT. The CDR3 protein is CASRSFPPLAGNTDTQYF. The CDR3 DNA reads TGTGCCAGCAGATCCTTCCCTCCTTTAGCGGGAAACACAGATACGCAGTATTTT.

This rearrangement joins TRBV3-1 to TRBJ1-1; D is perhaps TRBD1 (5 bases). The CDR3 extends over 19 amino acids. V shed 2 bases and J shed 4 bases, with 26 bases lying between them. The germline V gene encodes CDR1 LGHDT and CDR2 YNNKEL (reference sequence). The CDR3: CASSQLDTGPSADVTEAFF. In DNA, the CDR3 is TGTGCCAGCAGCCAATTGGACACAGGTCCCTCGGCGGACGTCACTGAAGCTTTCTTT.

This chain uses TRBV7-9 with TRBJ2-1, with a tentative D call TRBD2 (5 bases). CDR1 and CDR2 from the germline V gene are SEHNR and FQNEAQ (reference sequence). The CDR3 has 14 amino acids. V was clipped by 6 bases and J by 2 bases, with 11 bases between them. The CDR3, as DNA: TGTGCCAGCAGTGGCAGCGGAGCCTACAATGAGCAGTTCTTC. It codes for CASSGSGAYNEQFF.

This sequence joins TRBV7-8 and TRBJ2-5, with 7 nucleotides matching TRBD2. The DNA end favors TRBJ2-7, so the J call may be wrong. The CDR3 runs 15 residues. Germline CDR1 is SGHVS and CDR2 is FQNEAQ. The CDR3 loop reads CASSSEHKGLPEQYF. CDR3 coding DNA: TGTGCCAGCAGCTCAGAGCACAAGGGACTACCCGAGCAGTACTTC.

J is TRBJ2-1 and V is TRBV20-1; the match to TRBD2 covers 8 bases. CDR1 and CDR2 (germline): DFQATT, SNEGSKA (reference sequence). The CDR3 is 14 residues long. The ends lost 4 bases at V and 3 bases at J; junction bases unmatched: 5. CDR3 DNA: TGCAGTGCTATGTCGGGACTAGTCTACAATGAGCAGTTCTTC. It specifies CSAMSGLVYNEQFF.

This chain joins TRBV15 and TRBJ2-7, with 7 positions matching TRBD1. The DNA matches TRBJ2-4 better at its end, which makes the J call doubtful. This CDR3 is built from 14 residues. Germline CDR1 and CDR2: LNHNV and YYDKDF (reference sequence). As DNA, the CDR3 is TGTGCCACCAGCAGAGCGTCAGGGGGAAACATTCAGTACTTC. This codes for CATSRASGGNIQYF.

This sequence joins TRBV4-3 and TRBJ2-7; D ambiguous. The CDR3 runs 13 residues. Between the trimmed V and J ends, which lost 0 bases and 8 bases, there was a span of 11 bases. Germline CDR1 LGHNA, CDR2 YSLEER. The CDR3 protein is CASSQETWGQQYF. The CDR3 nucleotides read TGCGCCAGCAGCCAAGAAACCTGGGGTCAGCAGTACTTC.

The chain links TRBV9 to TRBJ2-5, with TRBD1 matching 10 bases. V lost 3 bases, J lost 3 bases, and 8 bases stayed unmatched. The CDR3 length is 16 residues. Germline CDR1 reads SGDLS; CDR2 reads YYNGEE. The CDR3 nucleotides are TGTGCCAGCAGCGCCTGGGACAGGGGAGGGGAAGAGACCCAGTACTTC. Its translation: CASSAWDRGGEETQYF.

The genes are TRBV6-1 and TRBJ2-5, with D unclear. V gave up 7 bases and J gave up 0 bases, with 12 bases separating them. This CDR3 region has 14 residues. Germline CDR1 reads MNHNS; CDR2 reads SASEGT. DNA of the CDR3: TGTGCCAGCATGAACCGGGCCAACCAAGAGACCCAGTACTTC. It codes for CASMNRANQETQYF.

This clonotype showed up just a few times. V is TRBV6-2 or TRBV6-3 and J is TRBJ2-7, with D unclear. Germline V gives CDR1 MNHEY, CDR2 SVGEGT. Trimming removed 9 bases at V and 4 bases at J, with 4 bases between. CDR3 size: 9 residues. CDR3 DNA: TGTGCCAGGGAATACGAGCAGTACTTC. Translating gives CAREYEQYF.

This clonotype was observed a few times. V usage is TRBV29-1 and J usage is TRBJ2-7; 14 bases fit TRBD2. The germline CDR1 and CDR2 sequences are SQVTM and ANQGSEA. This CDR3 is 16 amino acids long. V trimming: 4 bases; J trimming: 7 bases; junction bases outside the gene matches: 12. CDR3 in amino acids: CSVAPGTSGRVSEQYF. DNA for the CDR3: TGCAGCGTTGCACCCGGGACTAGCGGGAGAGTGAGTGAGCAGTACTTC.